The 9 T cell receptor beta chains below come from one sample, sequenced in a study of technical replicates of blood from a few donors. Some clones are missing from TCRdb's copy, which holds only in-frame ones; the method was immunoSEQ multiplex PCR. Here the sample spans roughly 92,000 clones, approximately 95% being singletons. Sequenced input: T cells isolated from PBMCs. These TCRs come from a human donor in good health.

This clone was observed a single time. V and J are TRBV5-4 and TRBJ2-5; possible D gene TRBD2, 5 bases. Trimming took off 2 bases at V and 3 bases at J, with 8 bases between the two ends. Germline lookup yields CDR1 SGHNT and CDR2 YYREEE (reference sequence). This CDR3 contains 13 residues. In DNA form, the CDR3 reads TGTGCCAGCAGCTTTCCACTAGAAGAGACCCAGTACTTC. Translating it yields CASSFPLEETQYF.

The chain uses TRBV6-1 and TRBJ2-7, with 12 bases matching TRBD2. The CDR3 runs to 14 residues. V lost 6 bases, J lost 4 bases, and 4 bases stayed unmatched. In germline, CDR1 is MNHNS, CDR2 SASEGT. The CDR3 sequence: CASRTGTSGYEQYF. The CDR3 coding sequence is TGTGCCAGCAGGACAGGGACTAGCGGGTACGAGCAGTACTTC.

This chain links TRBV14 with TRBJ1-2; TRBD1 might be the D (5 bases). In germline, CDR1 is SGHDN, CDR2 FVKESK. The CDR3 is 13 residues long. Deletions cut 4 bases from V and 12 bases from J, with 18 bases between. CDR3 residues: CASSLDLQEIHTF. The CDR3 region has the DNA TGTGCCAGCAGCCTAGATCTACAGGAAATCCACACCTTC.

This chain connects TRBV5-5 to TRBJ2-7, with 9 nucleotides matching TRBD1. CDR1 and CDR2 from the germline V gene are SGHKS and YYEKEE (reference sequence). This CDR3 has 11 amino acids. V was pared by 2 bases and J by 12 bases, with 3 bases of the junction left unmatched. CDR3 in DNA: TGTGCCAGCAGCTTACGGGACAGGGTGTACTTC. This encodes CASSLRDRVYF.

Written as DNA, the CDR3 is TGTGCCAGCAGGTCGACAGCGCGAAACACCATATATTTT. Protein: CASRSTARNTIYF. The V and J genes are TRBV28 and TRBJ1-3; a possible D gene is TRBD1 (5 bases). The CDR3 consists of 13 residues. V lost 6 bases to trimming and J lost 5 bases, with 11 bases between them. Germline V gene lookup returns CDR1 MDHEN and CDR2 SYDVKM.

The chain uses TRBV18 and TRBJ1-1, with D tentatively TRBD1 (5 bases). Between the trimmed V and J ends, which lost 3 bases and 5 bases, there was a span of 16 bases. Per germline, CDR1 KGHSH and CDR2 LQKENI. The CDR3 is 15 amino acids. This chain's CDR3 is CASSPNSLRGTEAFF. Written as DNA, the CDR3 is TGTGCCAGCTCACCGAACAGTCTTAGGGGAACTGAAGCTTTCTTT.

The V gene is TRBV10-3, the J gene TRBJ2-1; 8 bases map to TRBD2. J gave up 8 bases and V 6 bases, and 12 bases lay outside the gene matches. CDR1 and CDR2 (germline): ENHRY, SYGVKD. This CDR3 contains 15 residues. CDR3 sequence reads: CAIREGREALHEQFF. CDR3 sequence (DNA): TGTGCCATCAGAGAGGGGCGGGAGGCCCTCCATGAGCAGTTCTTC.

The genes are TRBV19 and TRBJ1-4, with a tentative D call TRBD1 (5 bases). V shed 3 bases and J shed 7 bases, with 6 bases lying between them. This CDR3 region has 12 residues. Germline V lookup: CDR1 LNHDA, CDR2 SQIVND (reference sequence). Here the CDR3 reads CASSIRGEKLFF. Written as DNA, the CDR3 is TGTGCCAGTAGTATTAGGGGTGAAAAACTGTTTTTT.

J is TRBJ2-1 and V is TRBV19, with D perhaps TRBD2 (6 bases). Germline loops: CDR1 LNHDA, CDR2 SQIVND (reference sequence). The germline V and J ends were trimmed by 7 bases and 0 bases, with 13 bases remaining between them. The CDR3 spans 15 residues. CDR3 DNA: TGTGCCAGTACCTTTAGCGGAAGCTCCTACAATGAGCAGTTCTTC. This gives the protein CASTFSGSSYNEQFF. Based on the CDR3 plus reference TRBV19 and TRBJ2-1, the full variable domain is DGGITQSPKYLFRKEGQNVTLSCEQNLNHDAMYWYRQDPGQGLRLIYYSQIVNDFQKGDIAEGYSVSREKKESFPLTVTSAQKNPTAFYLCASTFSGSSYNEQFFGPGTRLTVL.